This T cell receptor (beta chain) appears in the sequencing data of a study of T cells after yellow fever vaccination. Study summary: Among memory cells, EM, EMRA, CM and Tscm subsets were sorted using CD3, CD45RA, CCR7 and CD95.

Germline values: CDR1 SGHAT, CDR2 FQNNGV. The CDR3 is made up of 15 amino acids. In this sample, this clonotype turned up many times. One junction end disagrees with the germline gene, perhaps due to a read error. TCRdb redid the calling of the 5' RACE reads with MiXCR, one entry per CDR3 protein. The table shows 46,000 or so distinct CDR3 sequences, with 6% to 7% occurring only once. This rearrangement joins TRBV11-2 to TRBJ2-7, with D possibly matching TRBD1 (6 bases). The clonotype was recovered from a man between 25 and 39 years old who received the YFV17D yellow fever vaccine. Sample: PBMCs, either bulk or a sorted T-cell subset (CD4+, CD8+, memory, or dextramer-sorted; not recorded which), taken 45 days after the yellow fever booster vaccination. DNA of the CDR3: TGTGCCAGCAGCTTAGAGCTGGGGACATCCTTCGAGCAGTACTTC. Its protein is CASSLELGTSFEQYF. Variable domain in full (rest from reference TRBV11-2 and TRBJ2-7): EAGVAQSPRYKIIEKRQSVAFWCNPISGHATLYWYQQILGQGPKLLIQFQNNGVVDDSQLPKDRFSAERLKGVDSTLKIQPAKLEDSAVYLCASSLELGTSFEQYFGPGTRLTVT.